The text below deals with one T cell receptor beta chain. Its antigen is as yet unknown. Trimming removed 10 bases at V and 4 bases at J, with 11 bases between. The CDR3 spans 13 residues. The germline gives CDR1 SSHAT, CDR2 FNYEAQ (reference sequence). The data were obtained in a study of CD4 T cells in relation to SARS-CoV-2 and coronaviruses. Study at large: After around 10 days of antigen culture, PBMC TCR beta CDR3s were sequenced.

Clones were sequenced by immunoSEQ multiplex PCR, and TCRdb holds only the in-frame ones, with some missing. The sample lists 30,000 to 40,000 clones, more than 60% seen once, with roughly 22% in the top ten. The chain carries TRBV7-7 and TRBJ2-6; no definite D call. This clonotype was obtained from an adult with COVID-19. The sequenced material came from memory CD4+ T cells from PBMCs, cultured in vitro. The CDR3 DNA sequence: TGTGCCACCTCTATAACCGGGGCCAACGTCCTGACTTTC. This codes for CATSITGANVLTF.